The 17 T cell receptor beta chains below were found in one sample sequenced in a study of human T cells and chemical hapten exposure (dated by TCRdb to about 2021). The library was built by means of RACE. TCRdb lists the instrument as NextSeq 500. TCRdb redid the processing of the public reads, applying fastp at Q25 and MiXCR, and retained in-frame beta chains. Rows merge per CDR3 protein into single entries with the most common DNA and genes. The sample table lists around 69,000 distinct CDR3 sequences, over 6.5% of them with a count of one. The ten largest clones capture about 3.5% of the sample. Sample time point, as interpreted from the label and publication: patch test 2, 6 weeks after DPC sensitization. The treatment or condition tag for this specimen amounts to: therapeutic diphenylcyclopropenone sensitization with weekly scalp DPC. The source material was whole blood, sampled in connection with sensitization to the hapten diphenylcyclopropenone (DPC). These receptors were taken from a woman aged 50 to 60 with alopecia areata. Some clones in this sample may be carry-over from other donors' samples.

This clonotype appeared a few times. This chain joins TRBV7-2 and TRBJ1-5; D possibly corresponds to TRBD1 (5 bases). The V gene lost 3 bases and the J gene lost 11 bases, with 11 bases spanning the gap. The CDR3 spans 12 residues. Germline values: CDR1 SGHTA, CDR2 FQGNSA. CDR3 amino acids: CASSLDIAAQHF. The CDR3 DNA sequence: TGTGCCAGCAGCTTGGACATAGCGGCCCAGCATTTT. Full variable domain (rest looked up from reference TRBV7-2 and TRBJ1-5): GAGVSQSPSNKVTEKGKDVELRCDPISGHTALYWYRQSLGQGLEFLIYFQGNSAPDKSGLPSDRFSAERTGGSVSTLTIQRTQQEDSAVYLCASSLDIAAQHFGDGTRLSIL.

The rearrangement joins TRBV7-2 to TRBJ2-2, with 9 bases identical to TRBD2. Trimming at V came to 2 bases and at J to 6 bases, leaving 4 bases not matched to a gene. The CDR3 totals 15 residues. Germline CDR1 reads SGHTA; CDR2 reads FQGNSA. CDR3 coding DNA: TGTGCCAGCAGCTTAACGGCGGGAGGGCCCGGGGAGCTGTTTTTT. Translated: CASSLTAGGPGELFF.

In its sample, this clonotype was seen a few times. This chain joins TRBV20-1 and TRBJ2-3, with 13 bases that match TRBD2. The J segment lost 2 bases and the V segment lost 1 base, leaving 6 bases of the junction unmatched. CDR1 DFQATT and CDR2 SNEGSKA come from the germline V gene (reference sequence). The CDR3 has 17 residues. CDR3 bases: TGCAGTGCTAGAGCATTGGGACTAGCGGGGCTCACAGATACGCAGTATTTT. Its translation: CSARALGLAGLTDTQYF.

V and J are TRBV5-1 and TRBJ2-2; D ambiguous. This CDR3 has 15 residues. Trimming pared 5 bases from V and 1 base from J, leaving 12 bases between. Germline lookup yields CDR1 SGHRS and CDR2 YFSETQ. CDR3 sequence (DNA): TGCGCCAGCAGTTCAGGAGTGCGGAACACCGGGGAGCTGTTTTTT. It translates to CASSSGVRNTGELFF.

This clonotype came up a few times. The chain joins TRBV4-3 to TRBJ2-4; no reliable D call. This CDR3 spans 14 amino acids. The ends were cut back, 2 bases at V and 0 bases at J, with 5 bases in the middle. The germline V gene has CDR1 LGHNA and CDR2 YSLEER. The CDR3 is CASSQTIAKNIQYF. DNA for the CDR3: TGCGCCAGCAGCCAAACCATAGCCAAAAACATTCAGTACTTC.

The chain is built from TRBV2 and TRBJ2-5, with D possibly matching TRBD2 (6 bases). Germline CDR1 is SNHLY and CDR2 is FYNNEI. The V and J ends lost 9 bases and 2 bases respectively, with 22 bases between them. This CDR3 is built from 16 residues. CDR3 region: CASLGVGGPSQETQYF. The CDR3 DNA is TGTGCCAGTTTGGGGGTCGGGGGACCATCTCAAGAGACCCAGTACTTC.

This sequence joins TRBV7-6 and TRBJ2-1; D possibly matches TRBD1 or TRBD2 (5 bases each). CDR3 length: 16 residues. CDR1 SGHVS and CDR2 FNYEAQ come from the germline V gene. The V and J ends lost 2 bases and 7 bases respectively, with 18 bases between them. The chain's CDR3 is CASSLWGSGGVNEQFF. DNA of the CDR3: TGTGCCAGCAGCTTATGGGGGAGCGGTGGCGTAAATGAGCAGTTCTTC. The full variable domain, with the rest looked up from reference TRBV7-6 and TRBJ2-1, is GAGVSQSPRYKVTKRGQDVALRCDPISGHVSLYWYRQALGQGPEFLTYFNYEAQQDKSGLPNDRFSAERPEGSISTLTIQRTEQRDSAMYRCASSLWGSGGVNEQFFGPGTRLTVL.

This clonotype was observed once. V is TRBV29-1 and J is TRBJ2-5; unclear D gene. The CDR3 length is 13 residues. The germline gives CDR1 SQVTM, CDR2 ANQGSEA. Trimming shortened V by 2 bases and J by 1 base, and 8 bases separated the two germline ends. This CDR3 reads CSVETLLQETQYF. CDR3 DNA sequence: TGCAGCGTTGAAACTCTGCTCCAAGAGACCCAGTACTTC.

The chain carries TRBV5-1 and TRBJ2-7; TRBD2 matches 9 bases. With V trimmed by 2 bases and J by 1 base, 7 bases remained unmatched. This CDR3 is built from 16 residues. CDR1 SGHRS and CDR2 YFSETQ come from the germline V gene. Here the CDR3 reads CASSFSASGGSYEQYF. CDR3 DNA: TGCGCCAGCAGCTTCTCTGCCAGCGGGGGGTCCTACGAGCAGTACTTC.

This clonotype was detected many times. CDR3 nucleotide sequence: TGCAACCCACTAGCGGGGGACTACAATGAGCAGTTCTTC. This codes for CNPLAGDYNEQFF. The chain couples TRBV20-1 to TRBJ2-1; TRBD2 matches at 11 bases. CDR1 is DFQATT, CDR2 SNEGSKA, per germline (reference sequence). This CDR3 has 13 residues.

Many counts were recorded for this clonotype. This chain joins TRBV12-3 or TRBV12-4 and TRBJ1-2, with D possibly being TRBD1 (6 bases). Trimming left V 7 bases short and J 8 bases short, with 17 bases between. The CDR3 covers 13 residues. CDR3 bases: TGTGCCAGCACCTTGGGGCAGGGGCTCGGCTACACCTTC. Residues: CASTLGQGLGYTF.

This clonotype has just a few counts. CDR3 sequence reads: CSATAHLTSGSVGELFF. The CDR3 nucleotides read TGCAGTGCAACCGCTCATCTGACTAGCGGGAGCGTCGGGGAGCTGTTTTTT. This chain connects TRBV20-1 to TRBJ2-2, with 12 bases that match TRBD2. The germline gives CDR1 DFQATT, CDR2 SNEGSKA (reference sequence). V lost 6 bases, J lost 7 bases, and 15 bases stayed unmatched. CDR3 size: 17 residues.

The J gene is TRBJ1-1, the V gene TRBV5-4, with D possibly TRBD1 on 6 matching bases. This CDR3 comprises 15 residues. Per the germline V gene, CDR1 is SGHNT and CDR2 is YYREEE (reference sequence). Trimming removed 5 bases at V and 0 bases at J, with 14 bases between. CDR3 nucleotides: TGTGCCAGCAGTATTGGAGGGGGTATGAACACTGAAGCTTTCTTT. Its protein is CASSIGGGMNTEAFF.

The CDR3 coding sequence is TGTGCCAGCAGCGCTGGGACTAGCGCGGACAATGAGCAGTTCTTC. As protein: CASSAGTSADNEQFF. The genes are TRBV9 and TRBJ2-1, with 10 bases matching TRBD2. The germline V gene encodes CDR1 SGDLS and CDR2 YYNGEE. The CDR3 spans 15 residues. Trimming at V came to 3 bases and at J to 5 bases, leaving 5 bases not matched to a gene. The full variable domain, with the rest looked up from reference TRBV9 and TRBJ2-1, is DSGVTQTPKHLITATGQRVTLRCSPRSGDLSVYWYQQSLDQGLQFLIQYYNGEERAKGNILERFSAQQFPDLHSELNLSSLELGDSALYFCASSAGTSADNEQFFGPGTRLTVL.

This clonotype was found many times. The rearrangement uses TRBV27 and TRBJ1-2; D gene unclear. CDR1 and CDR2 (germline): MNHEY, SMNVEV (reference sequence). Trimming removed 2 bases at V and 8 bases at J, with 15 bases between. CDR3 length: 14 residues. CDR3 DNA: TGTGCCAGCAGTTTAAATTTTCTAAAACGGGGCTACACCTTC. Translating it yields CASSLNFLKRGYTF.

The chain is built from TRBV28 and TRBJ2-7; D perhaps matches TRBD1 (6 bases). Trimming removed 6 bases at V and 7 bases at J, with 16 bases between. The CDR3 spans 13 residues. CDR1 and CDR2 (germline): MDHEN, SYDVKM. This CDR3 reads CASRLTGAGEQYF. The CDR3 nucleotides are TGTGCCAGCAGATTGACAGGTGCCGGAGAGCAGTACTTC.

This clonotype was seen ten or more times. The gene calls are TRBV12-3 or TRBV12-4 and TRBJ2-3; no reliable D call. The CDR3 is made up of 12 amino acids. V lost 5 bases to trimming and J lost 4 bases, with 7 bases between them. CDR3 DNA sequence: TGTGCCAGCAGTCCTACTCCAGATACGCAGTATTTT. Protein product: CASSPTPDTQYF.